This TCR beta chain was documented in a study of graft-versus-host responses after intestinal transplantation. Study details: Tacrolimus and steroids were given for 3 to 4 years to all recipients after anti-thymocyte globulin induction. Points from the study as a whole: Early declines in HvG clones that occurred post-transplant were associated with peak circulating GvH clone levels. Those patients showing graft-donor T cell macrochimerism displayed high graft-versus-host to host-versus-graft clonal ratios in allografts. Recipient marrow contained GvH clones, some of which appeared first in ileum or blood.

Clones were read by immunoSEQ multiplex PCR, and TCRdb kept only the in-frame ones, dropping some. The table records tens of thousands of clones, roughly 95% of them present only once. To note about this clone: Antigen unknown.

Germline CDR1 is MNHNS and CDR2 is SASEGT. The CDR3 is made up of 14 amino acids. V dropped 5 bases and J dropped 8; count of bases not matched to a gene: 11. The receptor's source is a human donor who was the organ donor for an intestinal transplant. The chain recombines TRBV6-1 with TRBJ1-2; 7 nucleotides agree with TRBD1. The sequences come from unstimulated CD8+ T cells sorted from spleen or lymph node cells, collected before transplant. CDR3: CASSTTGTVGGYTF. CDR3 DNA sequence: TGTGCCAGCAGTACTACCGGGACAGTTGGAGGCTACACCTTC.